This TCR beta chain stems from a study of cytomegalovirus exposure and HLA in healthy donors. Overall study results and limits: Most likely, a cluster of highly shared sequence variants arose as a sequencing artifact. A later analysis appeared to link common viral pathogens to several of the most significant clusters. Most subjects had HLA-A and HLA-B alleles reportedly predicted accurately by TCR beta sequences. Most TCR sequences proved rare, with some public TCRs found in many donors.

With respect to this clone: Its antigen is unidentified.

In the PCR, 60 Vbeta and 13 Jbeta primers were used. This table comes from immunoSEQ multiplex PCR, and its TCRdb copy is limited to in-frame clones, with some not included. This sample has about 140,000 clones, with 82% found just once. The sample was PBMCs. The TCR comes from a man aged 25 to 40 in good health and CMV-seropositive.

CDR3 bases: TGTGCCAGCAGCCAATACTCTTCGGGGGAACAGCCCCAGCATTTT. This codes for CASSQYSSGEQPQHF. The V and J genes are TRBV16 and TRBJ1-5; the D gene is possibly TRBD1 (5 bases). CDR3 length equals 15 residues. CDR1 and CDR2 from the germline V gene are KGHSY and FQNENV. V was clipped by 1 base and J by 7 bases, with 14 bases between them.